These 4 T cell receptor beta chains were sequenced from one sample in a study of T cell clones after liver transplantation (dated by TCRdb to between 2018 and 2021). The library relied on the immunoSEQ multiplex PCR assay. Entries here come from immuneACCESS through TCRdb and include only in-frame sequences with V and J called. Some clones fail to appear in such tables; in the studies checked, an unresolved V gene covers under half of the shortfall, and the cause of the remainder is unknown. In all, the sample holds 65,000 to 85,000 clones, and 80% to 90% of those were seen once. 2.1% of the sample lies in the top ten. The sequencing used CD4+ T cells from blood, collected less than 50 months after liver transplant. These receptors were obtained from a human patient who received a liver transplant. Once a transplant has taken place, some T cells may be donor derived.

This rearrangement joins TRBV27 to TRBJ2-3; D is perhaps TRBD2 (5 bases). Trimming cost V 4 bases and J 1 base, with 9 bases left between them. In germline, CDR1 is MNHEY, CDR2 SMNVEV (reference sequence). This CDR3 has 14 residues. CDR3 DNA: TGTGCCAGCAGTTATACTAGGGGCACAGATACGCAGTATTTT. Encoded protein: CASSYTRGTDTQYF.

This clone was detected once. The CDR3 sequence is CATQTGVRDTQYF. The DNA for the CDR3 is TGTGCCACCCAAACAGGGGTGCGGGATACGCAGTATTTT. V usage is TRBV6-5 and J usage is TRBJ2-3; TRBD1 matches at 7 bases. Per germline, CDR1 MNHEY and CDR2 SVGAGI. The trim removed 10 bases at V and 6 bases at J, leaving 10 bases unmatched. This CDR3 is built from 13 residues.

This chain uses TRBV4-2 with TRBJ1-2; D not certain. The CDR3 consists of 12 residues. Trimming pared 3 bases from V and 8 bases from J, leaving 10 bases between. The germline V gene has CDR1 LGHNA and CDR2 YNFKEQ. The CDR3 region is CASSHPTVGYTF. In DNA form, the CDR3 reads TGTGCCAGCAGCCACCCGACGGTGGGCTACACCTTC.

This clone was seen once. The chain carries TRBV27 and TRBJ2-7; TRBD1 aligns across 7 bases. This CDR3 is built from 14 residues. CDR1 and CDR2 (germline): MNHEY, SMNVEV (reference sequence). V lost 3 bases to trimming and J lost 2 bases; unmatched junction nucleotides: 4. CDR3 sequence (DNA): TGTGCCAGCAGTTTCAGTAGGGGGCCCTACGAGCAGTACTTC. Translation gives CASSFSRGPYEQYF.